This is a list of T cell receptor beta chains from one sample in a study of radiotherapy plus CTLA-4 blockade in lung cancer. TCRdb keeps only in-frame clones here, not all; method: immunoSEQ multiplex PCR. The table shows tens of thousands of clones, with approximately 79% occurring only once. The specimen was peripheral blood, collected from a patient treated with radiotherapy plus ipilimumab. These receptors were taken from a human donor with non-small cell lung cancer who had a complete response to radiotherapy plus ipilimumab. Each CDR3 is given with its conserved first and last residue. The D gene is left open where the match is weak. Not every row has a clone size; where given, it reads once, few, many or a size class.

>TRBV11-3|NA|TRBJ2-5|NA
CASSYGQETQYF
TGTGCCAGCAGCTACGGTCAAGAGACCCAGTACTTC
>TRBV7-6|NA|TRBJ2-5|NA
CASSSGQIQETQYF
TGTGCCAGCAGCTCCGGACAGATTCAAGAGACCCAGTACTTC
>TRBV7-9|NA|TRBJ2-3|NA
CASSLAAGRGDTQYF
TGTGCCAGCAGCTTAGCGGCAGGGAGAGGGGATACGCAGTATTTT
>TRBV20-1|NA|TRBJ1-1|NA
CSVRRDTEAFF
TGCAGTGTCCGAAGGGACACTGAAGCTTTCTTT
>TRBV19|NA|TRBJ2-6|NA
CASSRGTSSGANVLTF
TGTGCCAGTAGTCGGGGGACCTCCTCTGGAGCCAACGTCCTGACTTTC
>TRBV6-6|NA|TRBJ1-1|NA
CASSYSAGADGEAFF
TGTGCCAGCAGTTACTCTGCAGGGGCAGATGGTGAAGCTTTCTTT
>TRBV19|NA|TRBJ1-5|TRBD1
CASHDRGRNQPQHF
TGTGCCAGTCATGACAGGGGCCGCAATCAGCCCCAGCATTTT
>TRBV11-2|NA|TRBJ2-7|NA
CASSFSGPTYEQYF
TGTGCCAGCAGCTTTTCCGGGCCGACCTACGAGCAGTACTTC
>TRBV5-4|NA|TRBJ2-1|TRBD2
CASRKALAASRDEQFF
TGTGCCAGCAGAAAGGCACTAGCGGCTTCGCGGGATGAGCAGTTCTTC
>TRBV7-9|NA|TRBJ1-1|NA
CASRFPDRMNTEAFF
TGTGCCAGCAGATTCCCAGACAGGATGAACACTGAAGCTTTCTTT
>TRBV7-9|few|TRBJ1-2|TRBD1
CASSFPGQGIYGYTF
TGTGCCAGCAGCTTCCCGGGACAGGGGATATATGGCTACACCTTC
>TRBV5-1|NA|TRBJ1-1|TRBD1
CASSFAGGDTEAFF
TGCGCCAGCAGCTTCGCAGGGGGGGACACTGAAGCTTTCTTT
>TRBV6-5|NA|TRBJ2-3|NA
CASSYEGRTTDTQYF
TGTGCCAGCAGTTACGAGGGCAGGACCACAGATACGCAGTATTTT
>TRBV7-8|NA|TRBJ2-4|TRBD2
CASSLVASGTYTFKNIQYF
TGTGCCAGCAGCTTAGTGGCTAGCGGGACCTACACTTTTAAAAACATTCAGTACTTC
>TRBV29-1|NA|TRBJ1-1|NA
CSVLAGNEAFF
TGCAGCGTGCTGGCAGGAAATGAAGCTTTCTTT
>TRBV7-2|NA|TRBJ2-4|TRBD1
CASSRQGKGNNIQYF
TGTGCCAGCAGCCGACAGGGGAAAGGCAACAACATTCAGTACTTC
>TRBV5-1|NA|TRBJ1-1|NA
CASSSQGNTEAFF
TGCGCCAGCAGCTCTCAGGGGAACACTGAAGCTTTCTTT
>TRBV7-2|once|TRBJ1-2|TRBD1
CASSSPGGDGYTF
TGTGCCAGCAGCTCCCCAGGGGGCGATGGCTACACCTTC
>TRBV21-1|many|TRBJ1-1|NA
CASSVHRGPNTEAFF
TGTGCCAGCAGCGTACACAGGGGGCCTAACACTGAAGCTTTCTTT
>TRBV7-6|NA|TRBJ2-7|TRBD1
CASSFGQGSSYEQYF
TGTGCCAGCAGCTTCGGACAGGGAAGCTCCTACGAGCAGTACTTC
>TRBV7-9|NA|TRBJ2-2|NA
CASSREELFF
TGTGCCAGCAGCCGGGAGGAGCTGTTTTTT
>TRBV20-1|NA|TRBJ2-1|NA
CSARQNEQFF
TGCAGTGCCCGGCAAAATGAGCAGTTCTTC
>TRBV6-1|NA|TRBJ1-5|NA
CASSVMQGSNQPQHF
TGTGCCAGCAGTGTGATGCAGGGTAGCAATCAGCCCCAGCATTTT
>TRBV29-1|NA|TRBJ2-5|NA
CSVGQTQYF
TGCAGCGTTGGGCAGACCCAGTACTTC
>TRBV9|few|TRBJ1-6|NA
CASSSPGPQGASPLHF
TGTGCCAGCAGCAGCCCGGGTCCCCAGGGAGCTTCACCCCTCCACTTT
>TRBV10-3|NA|TRBJ2-3|TRBD2
CAIGETSGGLYTDTQYF
TGTGCCATCGGGGAAACTAGCGGGGGACTTTACACAGATACGCAGTATTTT
>TRBV4-3|NA|TRBJ2-1|TRBD2
CASSQAGQAGGHNEQFF
TGCGCCAGCAGCCAGGCCGGCCAAGCGGGGGGCCACAATGAGCAGTTCTTC
>TRBV19|few|TRBJ1-5|NA
CASSRLGWGSSNQPQHF
TGTGCCAGTAGTCGCCTCGGTTGGGGTTCTAGCAATCAGCCCCAGCATTTT
>TRBV6-6|NA|TRBJ1-2|NA
CASSARGMDGYTF
TGTGCCAGCAGTGCACGGGGCATGGATGGCTACACCTTC
>TRBV30|NA|TRBJ2-3|TRBD2
CAWSVRGGRDTQYF
TGTGCCTGGAGTGTACGCGGGGGGAGAGATACGCAGTATTTT
>TRBV6-5|NA|TRBJ1-5|NA
CASSLAAGSIEPQHF
TGTGCCAGCAGTCTGGCGGCAGGGTCAATTGAGCCCCAGCATTTT
>TRBV6-5|NA|TRBJ1-5|NA
CASASYSNQPQHF
TGTGCCAGCGCGTCTTATAGCAATCAGCCCCAGCATTTT
>TRBV27|NA|TRBJ1-1|NA
CASSLSVNTEAFF
TGTGCCAGCAGTTTATCGGTGAACACTGAAGCTTTCTTT
>TRBV9|NA|TRBJ1-1|NA
CASSVGPGDTEAFF
TGTGCCAGCAGCGTTGGACCAGGGGACACTGAAGCTTTCTTT
>TRBV5-5|NA|TRBJ1-2|TRBD1
CASSLLIPGQGRDYGYTF
TGTGCCAGCAGCTTGCTCATACCGGGACAGGGGAGAGACTATGGCTACACCTTC
>TRBV7-2|NA|TRBJ2-1|TRBD1
CASSLSGTGDYNEQFF
TGTGCCAGCAGCTTAAGCGGGACAGGGGACTACAATGAGCAGTTCTTC
>TRBV11-2|NA|TRBJ2-3|TRBD2
CASTLGGRHRGTDTQYF
TGTGCCAGCACCTTGGGAGGGCGACACCGGGGCACAGATACGCAGTATTTT
>TRBV11-2|NA|TRBJ2-3|NA
CASSLMGDTQYF
TGTGCCAGCAGCTTAATGGGAGATACGCAGTATTTT
>TRBV6-1|NA|TRBJ1-2|TRBD1
CASSSSGTGTLYIF
TGTGCCAGCAGCTCATCCGGGACAGGGACGTTGTACATCTTC
>TRBV10-2|NA|TRBJ1-2|NA
CASSQENYGYTF
TGCGCCAGCAGTCAGGAGAACTATGGCTACACCTTC
>TRBV30|NA|TRBJ1-5|TRBD1
CAWSPPPGQNNQPQHF
TGTGCCTGGAGCCCGCCCCCGGGACAGAACAATCAGCCCCAGCATTTT
>TRBV6-1|NA|TRBJ1-1|TRBD1
CASRDRLGTEAFF
TGTGCCAGCCGGGACAGGTTGGGCACTGAAGCTTTCTTT
>TRBV5-1|few|TRBJ1-5|NA
CASSLVGDGQPQHF
TGCGCCAGCAGCTTGGTAGGCGATGGACAGCCCCAGCATTTT
>TRBV9|NA|TRBJ2-1|NA
CASSSLADNEQFF
TGTGCCAGCAGCTCACTAGCTGACAATGAGCAGTTCTTC
>TRBV5-1|few|TRBJ2-5|NA
CASSFGGSGGETQYF
TGCGCCAGCAGCTTTGGGGGTTCTGGGGGTGAGACCCAGTACTTC
>TRBV2|NA|TRBJ2-3|NA
CASSEADTQYF
TGTGCCAGCAGTGAAGCGGATACGCAGTATTTT
>TRBV7-9|few|TRBJ1-2|NA
CASSLGGTYYGYTF
TGTGCCAGCAGCTTAGGCGGGACCTACTATGGCTACACCTTC
>TRBV15|NA|TRBJ1-5|NA
CATPTRRDSSNQPQHF
TGTGCCACCCCCACCCGACGCGACAGTAGTAATCAGCCCCAGCATTTT
>TRBV29-1|NA|TRBJ1-2|TRBD1
CSVRGSANYGYTF
TGCAGCGTCAGGGGGTCGGCTAACTATGGCTACACCTTC
>TRBV7-9|NA|TRBJ2-7|NA
CASSPRPDGVDEQYF
TGTGCCAGCAGCCCTCGACCGGATGGAGTGGACGAGCAGTACTTC
>TRBV6-5|NA|TRBJ2-7|NA
CASSDSYEQYF
TGTGCCAGCAGTGACAGCTACGAGCAGTACTTC